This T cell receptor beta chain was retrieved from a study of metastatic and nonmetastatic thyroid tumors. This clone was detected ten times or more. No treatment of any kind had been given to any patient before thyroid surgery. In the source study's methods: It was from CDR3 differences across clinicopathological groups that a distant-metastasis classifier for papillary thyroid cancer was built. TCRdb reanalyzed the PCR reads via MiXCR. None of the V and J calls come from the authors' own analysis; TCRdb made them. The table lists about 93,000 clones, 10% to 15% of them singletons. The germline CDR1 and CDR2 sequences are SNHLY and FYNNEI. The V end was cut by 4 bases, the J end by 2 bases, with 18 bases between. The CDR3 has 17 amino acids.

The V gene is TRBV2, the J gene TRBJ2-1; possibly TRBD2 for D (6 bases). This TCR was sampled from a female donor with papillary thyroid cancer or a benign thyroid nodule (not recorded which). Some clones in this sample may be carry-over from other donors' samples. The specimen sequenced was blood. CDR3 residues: CASSGGSGRGTYNEQFF. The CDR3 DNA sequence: TGTGCCAGCAGTGGGGGTAGCGGCCGAGGAACCTACAATGAGCAGTTCTTC. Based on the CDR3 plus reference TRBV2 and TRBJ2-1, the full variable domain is EPEVTQTPSHQVTQMGQEVILRCVPISNHLYFYWYRQILGQKVEFLVSFYNNEISEKSEIFDDQFSVERPDGSNFTLKIRSTKLEDSAMYFCASSGGSGRGTYNEQFFGPGTRLTVL.